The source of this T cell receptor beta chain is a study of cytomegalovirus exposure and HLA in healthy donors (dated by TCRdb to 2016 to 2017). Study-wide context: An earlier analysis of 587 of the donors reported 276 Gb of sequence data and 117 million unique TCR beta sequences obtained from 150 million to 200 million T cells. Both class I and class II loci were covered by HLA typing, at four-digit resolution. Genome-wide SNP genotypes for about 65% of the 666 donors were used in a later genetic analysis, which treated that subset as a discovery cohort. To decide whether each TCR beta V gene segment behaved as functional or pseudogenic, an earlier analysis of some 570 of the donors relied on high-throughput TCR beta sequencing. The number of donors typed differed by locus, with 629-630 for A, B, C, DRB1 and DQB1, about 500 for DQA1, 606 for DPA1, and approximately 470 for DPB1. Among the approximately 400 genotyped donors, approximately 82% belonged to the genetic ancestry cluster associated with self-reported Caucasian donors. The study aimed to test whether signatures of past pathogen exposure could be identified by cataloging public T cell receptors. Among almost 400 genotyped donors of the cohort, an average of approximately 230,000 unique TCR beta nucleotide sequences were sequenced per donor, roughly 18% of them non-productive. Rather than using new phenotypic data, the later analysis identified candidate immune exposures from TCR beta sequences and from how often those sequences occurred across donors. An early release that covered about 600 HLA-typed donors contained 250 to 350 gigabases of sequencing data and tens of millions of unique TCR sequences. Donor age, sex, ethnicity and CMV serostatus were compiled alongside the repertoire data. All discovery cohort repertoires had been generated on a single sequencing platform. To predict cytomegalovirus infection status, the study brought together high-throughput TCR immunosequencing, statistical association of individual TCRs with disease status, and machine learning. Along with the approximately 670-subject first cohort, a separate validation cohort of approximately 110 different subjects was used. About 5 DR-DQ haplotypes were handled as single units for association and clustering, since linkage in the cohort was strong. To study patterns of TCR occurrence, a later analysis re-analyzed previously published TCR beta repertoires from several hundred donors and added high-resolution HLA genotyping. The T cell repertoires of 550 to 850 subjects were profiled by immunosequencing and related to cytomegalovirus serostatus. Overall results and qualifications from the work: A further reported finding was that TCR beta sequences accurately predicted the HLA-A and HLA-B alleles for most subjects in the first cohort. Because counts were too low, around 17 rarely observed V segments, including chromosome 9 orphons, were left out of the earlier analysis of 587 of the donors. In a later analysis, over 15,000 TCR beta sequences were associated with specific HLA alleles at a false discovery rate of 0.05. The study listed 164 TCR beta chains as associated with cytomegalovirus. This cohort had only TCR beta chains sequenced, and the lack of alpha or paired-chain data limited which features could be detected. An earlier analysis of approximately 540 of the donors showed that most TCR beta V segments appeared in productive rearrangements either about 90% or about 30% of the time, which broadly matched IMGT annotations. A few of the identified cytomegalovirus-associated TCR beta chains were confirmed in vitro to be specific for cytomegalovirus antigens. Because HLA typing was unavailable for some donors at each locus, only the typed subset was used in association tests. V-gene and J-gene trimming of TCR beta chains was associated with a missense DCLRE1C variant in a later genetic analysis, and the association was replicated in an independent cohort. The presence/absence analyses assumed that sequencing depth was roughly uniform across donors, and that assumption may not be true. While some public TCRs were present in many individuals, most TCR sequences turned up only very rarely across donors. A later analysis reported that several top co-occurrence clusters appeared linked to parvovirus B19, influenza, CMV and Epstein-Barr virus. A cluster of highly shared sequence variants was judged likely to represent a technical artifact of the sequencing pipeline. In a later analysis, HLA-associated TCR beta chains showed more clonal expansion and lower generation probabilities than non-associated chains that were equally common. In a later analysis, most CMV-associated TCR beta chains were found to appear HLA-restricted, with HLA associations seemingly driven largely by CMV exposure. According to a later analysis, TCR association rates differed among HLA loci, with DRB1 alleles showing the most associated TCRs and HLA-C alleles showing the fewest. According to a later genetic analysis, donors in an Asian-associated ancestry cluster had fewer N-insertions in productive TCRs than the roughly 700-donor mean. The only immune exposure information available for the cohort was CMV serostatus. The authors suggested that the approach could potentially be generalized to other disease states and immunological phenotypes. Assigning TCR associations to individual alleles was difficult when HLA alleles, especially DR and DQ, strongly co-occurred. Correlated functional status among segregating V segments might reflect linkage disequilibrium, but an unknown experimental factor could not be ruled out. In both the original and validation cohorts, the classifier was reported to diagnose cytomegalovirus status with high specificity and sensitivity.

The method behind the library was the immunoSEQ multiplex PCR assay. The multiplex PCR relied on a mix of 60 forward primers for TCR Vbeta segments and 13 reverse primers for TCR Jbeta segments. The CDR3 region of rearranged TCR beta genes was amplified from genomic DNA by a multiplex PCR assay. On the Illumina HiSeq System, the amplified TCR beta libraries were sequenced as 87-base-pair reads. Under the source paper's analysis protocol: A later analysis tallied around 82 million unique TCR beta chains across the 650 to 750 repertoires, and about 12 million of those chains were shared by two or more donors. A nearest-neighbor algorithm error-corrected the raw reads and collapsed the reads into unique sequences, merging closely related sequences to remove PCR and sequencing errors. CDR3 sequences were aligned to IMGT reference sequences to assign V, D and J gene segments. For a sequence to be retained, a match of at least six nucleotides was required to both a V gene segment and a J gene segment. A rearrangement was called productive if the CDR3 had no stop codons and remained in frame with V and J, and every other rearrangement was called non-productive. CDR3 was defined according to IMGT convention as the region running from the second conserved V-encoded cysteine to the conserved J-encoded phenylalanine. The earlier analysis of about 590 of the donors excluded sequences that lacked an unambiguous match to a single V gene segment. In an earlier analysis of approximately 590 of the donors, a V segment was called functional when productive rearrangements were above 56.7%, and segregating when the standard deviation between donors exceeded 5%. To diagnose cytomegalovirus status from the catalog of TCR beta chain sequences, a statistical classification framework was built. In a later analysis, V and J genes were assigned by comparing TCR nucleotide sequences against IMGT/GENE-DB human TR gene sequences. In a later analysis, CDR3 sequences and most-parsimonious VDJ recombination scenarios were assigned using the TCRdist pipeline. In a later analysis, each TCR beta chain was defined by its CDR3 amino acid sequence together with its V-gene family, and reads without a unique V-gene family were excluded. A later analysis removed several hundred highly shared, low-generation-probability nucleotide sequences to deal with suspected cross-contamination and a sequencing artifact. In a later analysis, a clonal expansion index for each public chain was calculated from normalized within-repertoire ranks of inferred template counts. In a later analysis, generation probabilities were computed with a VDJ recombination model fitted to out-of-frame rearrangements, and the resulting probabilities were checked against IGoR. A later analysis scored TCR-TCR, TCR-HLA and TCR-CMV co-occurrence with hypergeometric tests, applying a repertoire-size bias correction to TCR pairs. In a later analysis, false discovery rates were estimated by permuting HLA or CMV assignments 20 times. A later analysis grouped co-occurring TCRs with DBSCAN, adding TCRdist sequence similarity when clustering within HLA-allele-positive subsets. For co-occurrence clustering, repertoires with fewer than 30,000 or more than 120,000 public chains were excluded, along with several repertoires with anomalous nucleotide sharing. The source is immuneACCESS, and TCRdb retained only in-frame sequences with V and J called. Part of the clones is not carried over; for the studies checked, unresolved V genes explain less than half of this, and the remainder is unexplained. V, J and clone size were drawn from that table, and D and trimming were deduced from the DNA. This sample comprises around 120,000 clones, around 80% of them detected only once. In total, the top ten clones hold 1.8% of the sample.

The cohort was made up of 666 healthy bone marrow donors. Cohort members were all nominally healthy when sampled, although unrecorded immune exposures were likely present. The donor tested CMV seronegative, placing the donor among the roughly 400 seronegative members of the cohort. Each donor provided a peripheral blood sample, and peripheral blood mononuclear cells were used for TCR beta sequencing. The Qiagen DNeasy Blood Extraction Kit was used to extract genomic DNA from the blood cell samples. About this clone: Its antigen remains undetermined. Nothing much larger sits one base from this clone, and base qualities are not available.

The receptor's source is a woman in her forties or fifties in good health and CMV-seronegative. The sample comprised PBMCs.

DNA sequence: TGTGCCAGCAGGTCCGGACAGGGCAATCAGCCCCAGCATTTT. It codes for CASRSGQGNQPQHF. The V and J genes are TRBV6-6 and TRBJ1-5, with 7 central nucleotides matching TRBD1. In the germline V gene (reference sequence), CDR1 corresponds to MNHNY and CDR2 to SVGAGI. The CDR3 runs 14 amino acids, cysteine and phenylalanine included. Only the CDR3 DNA stays, 42 bases, in frame from base 1. V has 6 bases trimmed and J has 2 bases trimmed; junction bases matching no gene number 4.